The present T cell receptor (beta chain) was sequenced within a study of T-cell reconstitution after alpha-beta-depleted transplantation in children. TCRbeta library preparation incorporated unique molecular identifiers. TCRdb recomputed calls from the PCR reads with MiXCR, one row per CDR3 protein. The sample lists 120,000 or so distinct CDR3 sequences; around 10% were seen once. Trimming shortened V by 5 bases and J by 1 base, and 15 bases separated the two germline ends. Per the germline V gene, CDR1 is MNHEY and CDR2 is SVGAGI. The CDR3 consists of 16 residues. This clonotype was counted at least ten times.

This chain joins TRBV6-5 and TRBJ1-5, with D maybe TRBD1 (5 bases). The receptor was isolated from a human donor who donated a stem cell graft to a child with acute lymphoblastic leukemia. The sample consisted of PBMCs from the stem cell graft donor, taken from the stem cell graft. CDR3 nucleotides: TGTGCCAGCAGTCCCGATCAGGGTATGAGCAATCAGCCCCAGCATTTT. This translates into CASSPDQGMSNQPQHF.